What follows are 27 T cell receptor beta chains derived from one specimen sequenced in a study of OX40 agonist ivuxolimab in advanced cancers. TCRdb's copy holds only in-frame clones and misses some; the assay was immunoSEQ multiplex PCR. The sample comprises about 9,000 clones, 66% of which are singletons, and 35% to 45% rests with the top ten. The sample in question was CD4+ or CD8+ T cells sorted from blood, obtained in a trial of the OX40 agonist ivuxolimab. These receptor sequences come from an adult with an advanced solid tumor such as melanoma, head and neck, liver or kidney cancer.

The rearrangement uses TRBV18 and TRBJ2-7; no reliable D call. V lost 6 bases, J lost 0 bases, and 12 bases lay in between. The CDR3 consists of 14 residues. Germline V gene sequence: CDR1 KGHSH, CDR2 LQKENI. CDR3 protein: CASSPQDRSYEQYF. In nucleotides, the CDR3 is TGTGCCAGCTCGCCCCAAGACCGCTCCTACGAGCAGTACTTC.

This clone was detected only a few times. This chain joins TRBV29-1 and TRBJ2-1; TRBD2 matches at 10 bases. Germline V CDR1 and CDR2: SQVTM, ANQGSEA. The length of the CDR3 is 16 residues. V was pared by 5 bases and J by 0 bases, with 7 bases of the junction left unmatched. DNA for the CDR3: TGCAGCGTTTATATAGCGGGAGGTACCTCCTACAATGAGCAGTTCTTC. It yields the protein CSVYIAGGTSYNEQFF.

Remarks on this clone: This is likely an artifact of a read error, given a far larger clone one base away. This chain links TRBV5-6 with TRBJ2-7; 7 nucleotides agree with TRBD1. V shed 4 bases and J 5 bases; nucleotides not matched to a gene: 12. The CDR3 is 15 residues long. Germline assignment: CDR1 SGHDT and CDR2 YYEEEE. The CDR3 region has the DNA TGTGCCAGCAGCGGGGGTCAAGGGGGCAGGGACGAGCAGTACTTC. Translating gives CASSGGQGGRDEQYF.

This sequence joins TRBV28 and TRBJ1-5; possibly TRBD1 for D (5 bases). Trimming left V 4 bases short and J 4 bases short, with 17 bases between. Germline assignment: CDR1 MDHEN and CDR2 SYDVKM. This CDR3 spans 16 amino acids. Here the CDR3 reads CASSSNRGFGNQPQHF. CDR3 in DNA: TGTGCCAGCAGTTCCAATAGGGGATTCGGGAATCAGCCCCAGCATTTT.

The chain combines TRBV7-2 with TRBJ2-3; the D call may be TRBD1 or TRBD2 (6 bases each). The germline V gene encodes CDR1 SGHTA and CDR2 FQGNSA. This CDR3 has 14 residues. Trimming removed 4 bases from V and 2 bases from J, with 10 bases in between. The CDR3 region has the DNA TGTGCCAGCAGCTGGGGGGCGACCACAGATACGCAGTATTTT. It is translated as CASSWGATTDTQYF.

The CDR3 sequence: CASAAGGPNNEQFF. Written as DNA, the CDR3 is TGCGCCAGTGCCGCGGGAGGGCCGAACAATGAGCAGTTCTTC. The rearrangement links TRBV10-1 to TRBJ2-1; 9 positions agree with TRBD2. The CDR3 contains 14 residues. Unmatched junction bases numbered 8, after V lost 9 bases and J lost 5 bases. Germline CDR1 and CDR2: WNHNN and SYGVQD (reference sequence).

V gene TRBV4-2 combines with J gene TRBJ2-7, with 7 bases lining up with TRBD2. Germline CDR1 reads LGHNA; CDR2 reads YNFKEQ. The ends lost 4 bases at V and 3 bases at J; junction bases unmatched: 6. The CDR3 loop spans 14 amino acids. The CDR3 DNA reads TGTGCCAGCAGCCCCCAGGCTAGCGGCTACGAGCAGTACTTC. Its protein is CASSPQASGYEQYF.

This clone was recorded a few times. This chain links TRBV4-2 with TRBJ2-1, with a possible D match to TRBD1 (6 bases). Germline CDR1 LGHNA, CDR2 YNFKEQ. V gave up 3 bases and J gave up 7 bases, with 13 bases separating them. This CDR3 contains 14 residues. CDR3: CASSHSGTPNEQFF. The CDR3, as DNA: TGTGCCAGCAGCCACTCCGGGACACCAAATGAGCAGTTCTTC.

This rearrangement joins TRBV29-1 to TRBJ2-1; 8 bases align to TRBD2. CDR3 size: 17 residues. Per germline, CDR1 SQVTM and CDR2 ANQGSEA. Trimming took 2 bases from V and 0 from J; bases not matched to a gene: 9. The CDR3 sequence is CSVEHFLSGTSYNEQFF. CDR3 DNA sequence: TGCAGCGTTGAACACTTTCTTAGCGGGACCTCCTACAATGAGCAGTTCTTC.

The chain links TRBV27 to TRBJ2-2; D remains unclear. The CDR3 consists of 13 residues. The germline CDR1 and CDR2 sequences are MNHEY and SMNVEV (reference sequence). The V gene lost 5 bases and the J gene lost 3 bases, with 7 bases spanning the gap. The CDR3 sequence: CASSPPYTGELFF. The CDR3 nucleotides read TGTGCCAGCAGTCCTCCGTACACCGGGGAGCTGTTTTTT.

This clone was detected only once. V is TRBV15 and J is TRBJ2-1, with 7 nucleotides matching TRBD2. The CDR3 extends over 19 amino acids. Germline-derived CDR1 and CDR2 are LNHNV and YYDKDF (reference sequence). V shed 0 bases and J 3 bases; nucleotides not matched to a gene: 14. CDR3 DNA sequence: TGTGCCACCAGCAGAGACCTGTTAGTTTGGGGGAGGGGCTACAATGAGCAGTTCTTC. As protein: CATSRDLLVWGRGYNEQFF. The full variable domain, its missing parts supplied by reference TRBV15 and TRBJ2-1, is DAMVIQNPRYQVTQFGKPVTLSCSQTLNHNVMYWYQQKSSQAPKLLFHYYDKDFNNEADTPDNFQSRRPNTSFCFLDIRSPGLGDTAMYLCATSRDLLVWGRGYNEQFFGPGTRLTVL.

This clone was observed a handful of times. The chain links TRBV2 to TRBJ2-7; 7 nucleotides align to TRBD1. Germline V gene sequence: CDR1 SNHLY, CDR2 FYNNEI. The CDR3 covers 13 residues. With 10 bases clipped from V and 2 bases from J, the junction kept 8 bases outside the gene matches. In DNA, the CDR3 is TGTGCCACCAACCACAGGGGTACCTACGAGCAGTACTTC. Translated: CATNHRGTYEQYF.

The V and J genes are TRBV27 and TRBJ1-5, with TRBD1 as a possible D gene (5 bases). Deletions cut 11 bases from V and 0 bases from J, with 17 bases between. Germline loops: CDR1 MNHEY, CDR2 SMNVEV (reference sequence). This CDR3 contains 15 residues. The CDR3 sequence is CASSLWGDSNQPQHF. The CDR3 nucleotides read TGTGCCTCCAGTTTATGGGGGGATAGCAATCAGCCCCAGCATTTT.

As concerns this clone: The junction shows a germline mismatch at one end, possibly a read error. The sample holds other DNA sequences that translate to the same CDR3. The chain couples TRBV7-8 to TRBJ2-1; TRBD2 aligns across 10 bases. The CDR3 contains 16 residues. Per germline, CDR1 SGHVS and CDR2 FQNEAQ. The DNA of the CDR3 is TGCGCCAGCAGCATCTTTAGCGGGAGGTTCTACAATGAGCAGTTCTTC. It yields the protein CASSIFSGRFYNEQFF.

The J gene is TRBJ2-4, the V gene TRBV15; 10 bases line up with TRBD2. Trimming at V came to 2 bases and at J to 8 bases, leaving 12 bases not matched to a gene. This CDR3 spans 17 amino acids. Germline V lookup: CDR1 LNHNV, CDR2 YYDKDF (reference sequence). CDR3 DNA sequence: TGTGCCACCAGCAGACCTGATACTCTAGCGGGAGTTCACATTCAGTACTTC. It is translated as CATSRPDTLAGVHIQYF.

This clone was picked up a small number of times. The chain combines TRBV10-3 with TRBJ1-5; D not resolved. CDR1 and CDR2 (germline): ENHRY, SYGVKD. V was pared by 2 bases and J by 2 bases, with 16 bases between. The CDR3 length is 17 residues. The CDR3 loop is CAISERWNGLGNQPQHF. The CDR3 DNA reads TGTGCCATCAGTGAGCGGTGGAATGGCTTAGGCAATCAGCCCCAGCATTTT.

As DNA, the CDR3 is TGTGCCAGTAGGGGAGACACTTACACCGGGGAGCTGTTTTTT. This translates into CASRGDTYTGELFF. This rearrangement joins TRBV19 to TRBJ2-2, with D perhaps matching TRBD2 (5 bases). CDR1 is LNHDA, CDR2 SQIVND, per germline (reference sequence). V gave up 6 bases and J gave up 3 bases, with 11 bases separating them. The CDR3 has 14 amino acids.

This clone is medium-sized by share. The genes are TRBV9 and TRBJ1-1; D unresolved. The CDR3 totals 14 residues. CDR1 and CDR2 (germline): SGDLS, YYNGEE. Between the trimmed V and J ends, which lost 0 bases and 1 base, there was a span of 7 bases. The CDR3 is CASSVGQRNTEAFF. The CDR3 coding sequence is TGTGCCAGCAGCGTAGGGCAGAGGAACACTGAAGCTTTCTTT.

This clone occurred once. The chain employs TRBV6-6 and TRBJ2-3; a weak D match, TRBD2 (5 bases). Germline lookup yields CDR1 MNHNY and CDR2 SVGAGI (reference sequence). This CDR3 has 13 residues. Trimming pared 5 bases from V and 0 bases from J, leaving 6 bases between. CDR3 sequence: CASSGGSTDTQYF. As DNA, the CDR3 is TGTGCCAGCAGTGGCGGGAGCACAGATACGCAGTATTTT.

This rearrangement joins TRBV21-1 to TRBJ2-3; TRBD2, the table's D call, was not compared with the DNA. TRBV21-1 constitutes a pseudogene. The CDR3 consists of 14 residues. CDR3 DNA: TGTGCCAGCCGGAGGGTGGGAGCAACAGATACGCAGTATTTT. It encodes CASRRVGATDTQYF.

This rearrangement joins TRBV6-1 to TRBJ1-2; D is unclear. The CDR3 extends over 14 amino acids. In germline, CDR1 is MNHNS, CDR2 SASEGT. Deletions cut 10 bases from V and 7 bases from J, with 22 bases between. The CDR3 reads CATRPLNPWAGYTF. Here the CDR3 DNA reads TGTGCCACCAGACCTCTGAACCCCTGGGCTGGCTACACCTTC.

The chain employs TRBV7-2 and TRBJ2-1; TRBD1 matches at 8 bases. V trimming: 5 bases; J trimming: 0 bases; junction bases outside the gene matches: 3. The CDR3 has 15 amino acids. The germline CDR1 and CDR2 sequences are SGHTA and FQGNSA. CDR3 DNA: TGTGCCAGCAGCCCAACAGGGGGCTCCTACAATGAGCAGTTCTTC. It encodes CASSPTGGSYNEQFF.

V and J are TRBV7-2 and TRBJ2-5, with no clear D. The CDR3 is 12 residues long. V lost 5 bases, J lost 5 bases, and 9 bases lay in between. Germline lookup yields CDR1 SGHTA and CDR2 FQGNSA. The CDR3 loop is CASSPPGETQYF. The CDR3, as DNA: TGTGCCAGCAGCCCACCCGGGGAGACCCAGTACTTC.

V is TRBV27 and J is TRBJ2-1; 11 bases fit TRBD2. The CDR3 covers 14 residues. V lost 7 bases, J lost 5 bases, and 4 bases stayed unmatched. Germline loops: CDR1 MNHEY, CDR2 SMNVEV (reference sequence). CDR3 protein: CASIGTSGDNEQFF. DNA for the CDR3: TGTGCCAGCATCGGGACTAGCGGAGACAATGAGCAGTTCTTC.

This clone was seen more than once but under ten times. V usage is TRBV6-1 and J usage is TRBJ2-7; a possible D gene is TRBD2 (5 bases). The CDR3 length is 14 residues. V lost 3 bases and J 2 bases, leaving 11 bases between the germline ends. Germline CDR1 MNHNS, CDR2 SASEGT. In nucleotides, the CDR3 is TGTGCCAGCAGTGATACAGCCGGGGCCTACGAGCAGTACTTC. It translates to CASSDTAGAYEQYF.

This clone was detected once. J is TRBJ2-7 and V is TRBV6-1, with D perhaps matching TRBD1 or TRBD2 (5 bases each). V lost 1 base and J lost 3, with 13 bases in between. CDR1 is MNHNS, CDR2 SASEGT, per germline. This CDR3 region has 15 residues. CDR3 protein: CASSEGSGLSYEQYF. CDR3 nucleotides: TGTGCCAGCAGTGAAGGTTCGGGGCTCAGCTACGAGCAGTACTTC.

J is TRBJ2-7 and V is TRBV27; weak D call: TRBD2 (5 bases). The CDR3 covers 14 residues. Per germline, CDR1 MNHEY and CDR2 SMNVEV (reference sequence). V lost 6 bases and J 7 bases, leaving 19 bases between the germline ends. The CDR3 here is CASRPTIGEREQYF. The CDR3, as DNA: TGTGCCAGCAGACCGACCATTGGGGAGAGGGAGCAGTACTTC.